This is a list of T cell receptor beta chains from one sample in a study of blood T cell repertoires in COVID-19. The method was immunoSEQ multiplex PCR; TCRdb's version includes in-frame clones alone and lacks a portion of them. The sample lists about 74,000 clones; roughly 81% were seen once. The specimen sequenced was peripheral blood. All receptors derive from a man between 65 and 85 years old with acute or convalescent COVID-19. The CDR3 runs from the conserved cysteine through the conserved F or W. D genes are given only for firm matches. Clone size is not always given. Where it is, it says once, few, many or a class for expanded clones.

CASSSGVRGNQPQHF TGTGCCAGCAGTTCAGGTGTCAGGGGAAATCAGCCCCAGCATTTT TRBV28 NA TRBJ1-5 NA
CASSPGTGRAEAFF TGTGCCAGCAGCCCCGGGACAGGGCGTGCTGAAGCTTTCTTT TRBV9 TRBD1 TRBJ1-1 once
CATLPGGGPGNEQFF TGTGCCACTCTCCCGGGGGGGGGCCCTGGGAATGAGCAGTTCTTC TRBV10-3 TRBD2 TRBJ2-1 NA
CASSEAATGTGNNSPLHF TGTGCCAGCAGTGAAGCTGCAACCGGGACAGGGAACAATTCACCCCTCCACTTT TRBV6-1 TRBD1 TRBJ1-6 NA
CASSPDGVAGFTGELFF TGTGCCAGCAGCCCGGACGGAGTAGCGGGCTTCACCGGGGAGCTGTTTTTT TRBV7-3 TRBD2 TRBJ2-2 NA
CASSVGTSGYNEQFF TGTGCCAGCAGCGTAGGGACTAGCGGCTACAATGAGCAGTTCTTC TRBV9 TRBD2 TRBJ2-1 NA
CASNPWGPGENIQYF TGTGCCAGCAACCCCTGGGGGCCCGGGGAAAACATTCAGTACTTC TRBV7-8 NA TRBJ2-4 NA
CASRWTGGTDTQYF TGTGCCAGCAGGTGGACAGGGGGCACAGATACGCAGTATTTT TRBV6-5 TRBD1 TRBJ2-3 NA
CASSEVPAGLGELFF TGTGCCAGCAGTGAAGTTCCCGCAGGCCTCGGGGAGCTGTTTTTT TRBV6-1 NA TRBJ2-2 NA
CASSQGLRLAADTQYF TGTGCCAGCAGCCAAGGGTTACGACTAGCGGCAGATACGCAGTATTTT TRBV14 TRBD2 TRBJ2-3 NA
CASTRGRGTGELFF TGTGCCAGCACCCGGGGGAGAGGGACCGGGGAGCTGTTTTTT TRBV11-2 NA TRBJ2-2 NA
CAIRAGRGDYNEQFF TGTGCCATCCGAGCGGGGCGGGGGGACTACAATGAGCAGTTCTTC TRBV10-3 TRBD2 TRBJ2-1 NA
CASSENSGGLSSYNEQFF TGTGCCAGCAGCGAAAATAGCGGGGGCTTAAGCTCCTACAATGAGCAGTTCTTC TRBV7-2 TRBD2 TRBJ2-1 NA
CASSPGQGGQETQYF TGTGCCAGCAGCCCGGGACAGGGGGGACAAGAGACCCAGTACTTC TRBV7-9 TRBD1 TRBJ2-5 few
CASRYSSGNTIYF TGTGCCAGCAGGTACTCCTCTGGAAACACCATATATTTT TRBV11-2 NA TRBJ1-3 NA
CASREEYEQYF TGTGCCAGCAGAGAGGAGTACGAGCAGTACTTC TRBV2 NA TRBJ2-7 NA
CASSVRTGSYEQYF TGTGCCAGCAGCGTAAGGACGGGATCCTACGAGCAGTACTTC TRBV9 NA TRBJ2-7 NA
CASSLGVADTQYF TGTGCCAGCAGTTTAGGGGTAGCGGATACGCAGTATTTT TRBV12-3/TRBV12-4 NA TRBJ2-3 NA
CASSASRTGYNEQFF TGTGCCAGCAGCGCCTCCAGGACAGGTTACAATGAGCAGTTCTTC TRBV9 TRBD1 TRBJ2-1 few
CASSLSGQGTNSPLHF TGTGCCAGCAGCTTATCTGGACAGGGGACAAATTCACCCCTCCACTTT TRBV7-2 TRBD1 TRBJ1-6 NA
CAWSVQGLRANYGYTF TGTGCCTGGAGTGTACAGGGTCTACGAGCTAACTATGGCTACACCTTC TRBV30 NA TRBJ1-2 NA
CASSSSSGNTIYF TGTGCCAGCAGCAGTTCCTCTGGAAACACCATATATTTT TRBV6-5 NA TRBJ1-3 NA
CASSEAGGGDF TGTGCCAGCAGTGAAGCGGGGGGAGGGGACTTC TRBV6-1 TRBD2 TRBJ2-7 few
CASRRTGNSYEQYF TGTGCCAGCAGGCGGACAGGGAACTCCTACGAGCAGTACTTC TRBV27 TRBD1 TRBJ2-7 few
CASSLLQGVYEQYF TGTGCCAGCAGCTTACTACAGGGGGTCTACGAGCAGTACTTC TRBV11-2 TRBD1 TRBJ2-7 NA
CSVEEASGVSFEQYF TGCAGCGTTGAAGAGGCTAGCGGGGTGTCCTTCGAGCAGTACTTC TRBV29-1 TRBD2 TRBJ2-7 NA
CASSREGLAGTTDTQYF TGTGCCAGCAGCAGGGAGGGACTAGCGGGTACTACAGATACGCAGTATTTT TRBV13 TRBD2 TRBJ2-3 NA
CASSLAEGSSYEQYF TGTGCCAGCAGCTTAGCTGAGGGCAGCTCCTACGAGCAGTACTTC TRBV7-2 NA TRBJ2-7 NA
CATSRVGLAMSTDTQYF TGTGCCACCAGCAGAGTGGGACTAGCGATGAGCACAGATACGCAGTATTTT TRBV15 TRBD2 TRBJ2-3 few
CASSPRMGGTDTQYF TGTGCCAGCAGCCCACGAATGGGAGGCACAGATACGCAGTATTTT TRBV11-3 NA TRBJ2-3 NA
CASSDQGGVAGELFF TGTGCCAGCAGCGATCAGGGTGGCGTGGCCGGGGAGCTGTTTTTT TRBV9 NA TRBJ2-2 NA
CSPDLIPEAFF TGCAGCCCCGACTTGATACCTGAAGCTTTCTTT TRBV20-1 NA TRBJ1-1 once
CASSLTSGFYEQYF TGTGCCAGCAGTTTAACTAGCGGATTCTACGAGCAGTACTTC TRBV27 TRBD2 TRBJ2-7 NA
CASSPRGTLRGEAFF TGTGCCAGCAGCCCCCGAGGGACCCTACGGGGGGAAGCTTTCTTT TRBV7-8 NA TRBJ1-1 once
CASSLGRDSSYTF TGTGCCAGCAGCTTGGGGCGGGATTCTAGCTACACCTTC TRBV5-6 NA TRBJ1-2 NA
CASSGRDRGRNEQFF TGTGCCAGCAGCGGCCGGGACAGGGGTCGTAATGAGCAGTTCTTC TRBV5-4 TRBD1 TRBJ2-1 few
CASSSSGGRETQYF TGTGCCAGCAGCTCGTCCGGGGGGAGAGAGACCCAGTACTTC TRBV7-3 TRBD2 TRBJ2-5 NA
CASSYSSRQKNTEAFF TGTGCCAGCAGTTACTCGTCTCGACAGAAGAACACTGAAGCTTTCTTT TRBV6-5 NA TRBJ1-1 NA
CASSYSEGAMREQYF TGTGCCAGCAGTTACTCAGAGGGGGCAATGCGGGAGCAGTACTTC TRBV6-6 TRBD1 TRBJ2-7 NA
CSASPGNQPQHF TGCAGTGCTAGTCCCGGGAATCAGCCCCAGCATTTT TRBV20-1 NA TRBJ1-5 NA
CASSSQVGAPDEKLFF TGTGCCAGCAGCTCACAGGTGGGGGCGCCAGATGAAAAACTGTTTTTT TRBV3-1/TRBV3-2 NA TRBJ1-4 once
CSAEGTASTDTQYF TGCAGCGCCGAAGGGACAGCTAGCACAGATACGCAGTATTTT TRBV29-1 TRBD1 TRBJ2-3 NA
CAWSVQEYDTQYF TGTGCCTGGAGTGTACAGGAGTACGATACGCAGTATTTT TRBV30 NA TRBJ2-3 NA